This T cell receptor (beta chain) comes out of a study of OX40 agonist ivuxolimab in advanced cancers. Background on the study: Of mixed ages from about 23 to 85 and averaging about 60 years, the group was almost 85% male. Three individuals attained partial responses, comprising one hepatocellular carcinoma case and two cutaneous melanoma cases. Whole-study results and caveats: The antigen specificity of the peripheral T cells (those that were expanded) was not determined.

In the case of this clone: Antigen specificity is unknown.

CDR1 and CDR2 from the germline V gene are SGHRS and YFSETQ. This CDR3 has 14 residues. Trimming took off 4 bases at V and 0 bases at J, with 10 bases between the two ends. Systemic immunosuppression or a history of autoimmune disease excluded patients. Libraries were prepared by immunoSEQ multiplex PCR; TCRdb keeps only in-frame clonotypes and omits some of them. The data contain around 53,000 clones, approximately 91% of them singletons. The sequences come from CD4+ or CD8+ T cells sorted from blood, collected in a trial of the OX40 agonist ivuxolimab. This sequence originates from an adult with an advanced solid tumor such as melanoma, head and neck, liver or kidney cancer. The rearrangement uses TRBV5-1 and TRBJ2-5; D not resolved. DNA of the CDR3: TGCGCCAGCAGCGGTTTAGGGAACCAAGAGACCCAGTACTTC. Residues: CASSGLGNQETQYF. Filled out from reference TRBV5-1 and TRBJ2-5, the complete variable domain reads KAGVTQTPRYLIKTRGQQVTLSCSPISGHRSVSWYQQTPGQGLQFLFEYFSETQRNKGNFPGRFSGRQFSNSRSEMNVSTLELGDSALYLCASSGLGNQETQYFGPGTRLLVL.